The entry below gives a single T cell receptor (beta chain) sequence along with its context. The data originate from a study of cytomegalovirus exposure and HLA in healthy donors. PCR employed 60 Vbeta and 13 Jbeta primers. The method was immunoSEQ multiplex PCR; TCRdb's version includes in-frame clones alone and lacks a portion of them. The sample lists approximately 190,000 clones, more than 80% occurring once. CDR1 and CDR2 (germline): SGHTA, FQGNSA. The CDR3 sequence is 17 residues long. Losses at the gene ends were 5 bases for V and 4 bases for J; bases not matched to a gene: 5. The source of this sequence is a woman between 45 and 65 years old in good health and CMV-seropositive. The gene calls are TRBV7-2 and TRBJ2-1, with 16 bases matching TRBD2. What was sequenced was PBMCs. The CDR3 coding sequence is TGTGCCAGCAGCCAGGGACTAGCGGGGGGGCCATACAATGAGCAGTTCTTC. Protein sequence: CASSQGLAGGPYNEQFF.